Listed here are 19 T cell receptor beta chains from one sample, sequenced in a study of cytomegalovirus exposure and HLA in healthy donors. The PCR was carried out with 60 Vbeta primers and 13 Jbeta primers. Method: immunoSEQ multiplex PCR; TCRdb's copy keeps in-frame clones and lacks some. The sample has over 150,000 clones; roughly 79% are singletons. The sequencing input was PBMCs. The receptors derive from a woman between 50 and 59 years old in good health and CMV-seronegative.

This rearrangement joins TRBV10-2 to TRBJ2-7; D may be TRBD2 (6 bases). Germline CDR1 is WSHSY and CDR2 is SAAADI. V dropped 4 bases and J dropped 4 bases, with 17 bases sitting between them. There are 15 residues in the CDR3. The CDR3 loop is CASSGMGGRAYEQYF. CDR3 DNA sequence: TGCGCCAGCAGTGGTATGGGGGGACGGGCGTACGAGCAGTACTTC.

This rearrangement joins TRBV6-5 to TRBJ2-7; no firm D call. The V gene lost 0 bases and the J gene lost 0 bases, with 9 bases spanning the gap. CDR3 length: 15 residues. Germline lookup yields CDR1 MNHEY and CDR2 SVGAGI. The CDR3 DNA reads TGTGCCAGCAGTTACTCTGCAGGATACTCCTACGAGCAGTACTTC. Protein: CASSYSAGYSYEQYF.

The chain joins TRBV5-4 to TRBJ2-5; tentative D call: TRBD2 (5 bases). Germline V gives CDR1 SGHNT, CDR2 YYREEE (reference sequence). The CDR3 runs 14 residues. Trimming took 6 bases from V and 5 from J, leaving 17 bases between them. CDR3 nucleotide sequence: TGTGCCAGCACCCAGGCCCGGGGAGATGAGACCCAGTACTTC. Translation gives CASTQARGDETQYF. Variable domain in full (rest from reference TRBV5-4 and TRBJ2-5): ETGVTQSPTHLIKTRGQQVTLRCSSQSGHNTVSWYQQALGQGPQFIFQYYREEENGRGNFPPRFSGLQFPNYSSELNVNALELDDSALYLCASTQARGDETQYFGPGTRLLVL.

The rearrangement links TRBV5-6 to TRBJ1-2; TRBD1 matches at 7 bases. The CDR3 contains 15 residues. The V gene end was trimmed by 0 bases and the J gene end by 4 bases; junction bases not matched to a gene: 6. Germline CDR1 is SGHDT and CDR2 is YYEEEE. The CDR3 loop is CASSLGQGFFYGYTF. The CDR3, as DNA: TGTGCCAGCAGCTTGGGACAGGGTTTCTTCTATGGCTACACCTTC. The full variable domain, with the rest looked up from reference TRBV5-6 and TRBJ1-2, is DAGVTQSPTHLIKTRGQQVTLRCSPKSGHDTVSWYQQALGQGPQFIFQYYEEEERQRGNFPDRFSGHQFPNYSSELNVNALLLGDSALYLCASSLGQGFFYGYTFGSGTRLTVV.

The CDR3 DNA follows: TGTGCCATCAATAGCGGGATCCTCTCCCCCAATGAGCAGTTCTTC. This encodes CAINSGILSPNEQFF. The chain joins TRBV10-3 to TRBJ2-1, with 8 bases matching TRBD2. After removal of 7 bases from V and 6 bases from J, the junction contained 11 bases not matched to a gene. Germline CDR1 reads ENHRY; CDR2 reads SYGVKD. The CDR3 contains 15 residues.

The V call is TRBV7-9, the J call TRBJ2-3; TRBD2 agrees at 8 bases. V shed 3 bases and J 3 bases; nucleotides not matched to a gene: 5. CDR3 length equals 15 residues. From germline, CDR1 is SEHNR and CDR2 FQNEAQ (reference sequence). For the CDR3, the DNA is TGTGCCAGCAGCTTTATAAGCGGGAGAACAGATACGCAGTATTTT. It is translated as CASSFISGRTDTQYF.

The CDR3 nucleotides read TGTGCCAGCAGCTCCAGTCTCGAGCAGTACTTC. Protein sequence: CASSSSLEQYF. The J gene is TRBJ2-7, the V gene TRBV7-6; D not resolved. Germline values: CDR1 SGHVS, CDR2 FNYEAQ. Trimming took 4 bases from V and 6 from J, leaving 7 bases between them. This CDR3 has 11 residues.

The rearrangement joins TRBV28 to TRBJ2-5; TRBD1 agrees at 7 bases. Per the germline V gene, CDR1 is MDHEN and CDR2 is SYDVKM. The V gene end was trimmed by 3 bases and the J gene end by 3 bases; junction bases not matched to a gene: 10. CDR3 length equals 16 residues. The CDR3 DNA reads as TGTGCCAGCAGTTTTGGGTCAGGGGGAGACAAAGAGACCCAGTACTTC. Amino acid sequence: CASSFGSGGDKETQYF. Looking up the rest from reference TRBV28 and TRBJ2-5 gives the full variable domain: DVKVTQSSRYLVKRTGEKVFLECVQDMDHENMFWYRQDPGLGLRLIYFSYDVKMKEKGDIPEGYSVSREKKERFSLILESASTNQTSMYLCASSFGSGGDKETQYFGPGTRLLVL.

CDR3 nucleotide sequence: TGTGCCACCAGCAATGAAGCAGGGGTTTATTACAATGAGCAGTTCTTC. Its translation: CATSNEAGVYYNEQFF. The chain has TRBV15 and TRBJ2-1; tentative D call: TRBD1 (6 bases). The germline V gene has CDR1 LNHNV and CDR2 YYDKDF (reference sequence). There are 16 residues in the CDR3. V gave up 4 bases and J gave up 4 bases, with 17 bases separating them.

To note about this clone: Germline is not matched at one junction end, which may reflect a read error. This chain connects TRBV7-9 to TRBJ1-3; 12 bases fit TRBD1. The germline V gene encodes CDR1 SEHNR and CDR2 FQNEAQ (reference sequence). The CDR3 has 15 amino acids. CDR3 bases: TGTGCCAGCAGCTTGCGCGCGGGACAGGGGGCTAGTCACGATTTT. Amino acids: CASSLRAGQGASHDF.

The chain uses TRBV7-2 and TRBJ1-2, with TRBD1 matching over 9 bases. V lost 5 bases, J lost 8 bases, and 9 bases stayed unmatched. From germline, CDR1 is SGHTA and CDR2 FQGNSA. This CDR3 is built from 14 residues. The CDR3 nucleotides read TGTGCCAGCAGCGCGTATGGGACAGGGAACGGCTACACCTTC. This sequence encodes CASSAYGTGNGYTF.

The count of this clone is one. The chain has TRBV2 and TRBJ1-1; unclear D gene. Germline CDR1 and CDR2: SNHLY and FYNNEI. V gave up 3 bases and J gave up 6 bases, with 17 bases separating them. The CDR3 contains 15 residues. CDR3 in DNA: TGTGCCAGCAGTGACCCGACGGAGAGGCTTCCTGAAGCTTTCTTT. Its protein product is CASSDPTERLPEAFF.

CDR3 region: CASSFGGGEETQYF. CDR3 in DNA: TGTGCCAGCAGCTTTGGGGGCGGTGAAGAGACCCAGTACTTC. The gene calls are TRBV9 and TRBJ2-5, with D possibly TRBD1 on 6 matching bases. The CDR3 is 14 residues long. The germline V and J ends were trimmed by 4 bases and 3 bases, with 13 bases remaining between them. Germline V gene data show CDR1 as SGDLS and CDR2 as YYNGEE.

V usage is TRBV27 and J usage is TRBJ1-1; 9 positions agree with TRBD1. The J segment lost 5 bases and the V segment lost 5 bases, leaving 12 bases of the junction unmatched. This CDR3 comprises 16 residues. Germline values: CDR1 MNHEY, CDR2 SMNVEV (reference sequence). The CDR3 region is CASSLGTGRGFTEAFF. In DNA form, the CDR3 reads TGTGCCAGCAGTCTAGGGACAGGGAGGGGTTTTACTGAAGCTTTCTTT.

The chain has TRBV7-2 and TRBJ2-1; tentative D call: TRBD1 (6 bases). This CDR3 comprises 13 residues. Germline CDR1 SGHTA, CDR2 FQGNSA. The ends were cut back, 0 bases at V and 6 bases at J, with 6 bases in the middle. The CDR3 here is CASSLAGANEQFF. Here the CDR3 DNA reads TGTGCCAGCAGCTTAGCGGGGGCCAATGAGCAGTTCTTC.

As concerns this clone: The sample holds other DNA sequences that translate to the same CDR3. The chain is built from TRBV27 and TRBJ2-1; 7 bases agree with TRBD2. V lost 3 bases to trimming and J lost 4 bases; unmatched junction nucleotides: 0. Germline V gene sequence: CDR1 MNHEY, CDR2 SMNVEV (reference sequence). The CDR3 runs to 13 residues. The CDR3: CASSLGGYNEQFF. The CDR3 coding sequence is TGTGCCAGCAGTTTGGGAGGGTACAATGAGCAGTTCTTC.

This clone was detected once. The chain combines TRBV2 with TRBJ1-1; tentative D call: TRBD1 (5 bases). Trimming left V 8 bases short and J 0 bases short, with 13 bases between. In germline, CDR1 is SNHLY, CDR2 FYNNEI. The CDR3 is made up of 14 amino acids. CDR3 coding DNA: TGTGCCAGCCGCGAGCGACAGATGAACACTGAAGCTTTCTTT. This sequence encodes CASRERQMNTEAFF. Together with reference TRBV2 and TRBJ1-1, the CDR3 gives the full variable domain: EPEVTQTPSHQVTQMGQEVILRCVPISNHLYFYWYRQILGQKVEFLVSFYNNEISEKSEIFDDQFSVERPDGSNFTLKIRSTKLEDSAMYFCASRERQMNTEAFFGQGTRLTVV.

Comments on this clone: The junction does not match germline at one end; this may be a read error. The V call is TRBV7-9, the J call TRBJ1-1; D is uncertain. This CDR3 has 13 residues. Germline CDR1 SEHNR, CDR2 FQNEAQ (reference sequence). CDR3 coding DNA: TGTCCCAGCAGCTTAGCGAGCCACACTGAAGCTTTCTTT. This sequence encodes CPSSLASHTEAFF.

The chain combines TRBV28 with TRBJ2-5, with 8 bases lining up with TRBD1. With the DNA end fitting TRBJ2-7 better, the J assignment may be wrong. The germline CDR1 and CDR2 sequences are MDHEN and SYDVKM. The length of the CDR3 is 14 residues. The CDR3 region is CASSWTGTTYEQYF. CDR3 nucleotide sequence: TGTGCCAGCAGTTGGACAGGGACAACCTACGAGCAGTACTTC.